The 5 T cell receptor beta chains below come from one sample, sequenced in a study of T cell responses to AZD1222 COVID-19 vaccine (dated by TCRdb to about 2021). The time point label corresponds to: baseline before first vaccination. Preparation of the library involved the immunoSEQ multiplex PCR assay. In its TCRdb copy, this immuneACCESS table keeps in-frame sequences only and misses some clones. Where compared with another copy, unresolved V genes explain less than half of these, and the others have no known cause. The sample table lists some 120,000 clones, roughly 87% of them with a count of one. Jointly, the top ten make up 6.5% to 9% of the sample. The material was peripheral blood, obtained on day 0 of AZD1222 vaccination. All receptors come from an adult in good health.

The chain employs TRBV13 and TRBJ1-3, with D perhaps TRBD1 (5 bases). CDR1 is PRHDT, CDR2 FYEKMQ, per germline (reference sequence). This CDR3 has 15 amino acids. V was cut by 5 bases and J by 6 bases, with 17 bases left in between. DNA for the CDR3: TGTGCCAGCAGCCCTTGGGGCCCTGCGATAAACACCATATATTTT. Translated: CASSPWGPAINTIYF.

The CDR3: CASRAGDYEQYF. The CDR3 nucleotides read TGTGCCAGCAGAGCGGGAGATTACGAGCAGTACTTC. V and J are TRBV28 and TRBJ2-7; TRBD2 matches at 8 bases. V shed 6 bases and J 4 bases; nucleotides not matched to a gene: 2. CDR3 length equals 12 residues. CDR1 and CDR2 from the germline V gene are MDHEN and SYDVKM. Filled out from reference TRBV28 and TRBJ2-7, the complete variable domain reads DVKVTQSSRYLVKRTGEKVFLECVQDMDHENMFWYRQDPGLGLRLIYFSYDVKMKEKGDIPEGYSVSREKKERFSLILESASTNQTSMYLCASRAGDYEQYFGPGTRLTVT.

This clone was seen just once. This sequence joins TRBV6-5 and TRBJ1-4; tentative D call: TRBD1 (5 bases). Germline lookup yields CDR1 MNHEY and CDR2 SVGAGI. The CDR3 contains 15 residues. V lost 0 bases and J 8 bases, leaving 13 bases between the germline ends. The CDR3 nucleotides are TGTGCCAGCAGTTACTCGATGGGGACCGAAGAAAAACTGTTTTTT. Translating gives CASSYSMGTEEKLFF.

The V and J genes are TRBV6-5 and TRBJ1-4; no definite D call. CDR3 size: 14 residues. Germline V gene lookup returns CDR1 MNHEY and CDR2 SVGAGI. Between the trimmed V and J ends, which lost 4 bases and 0 bases, there was a span of 6 bases. The CDR3: CASSLDATNEKLFF. CDR3 in DNA: TGTGCCAGCAGTTTAGACGCAACTAATGAAAAACTGTTTTTT.

The CDR3 DNA reads TGTGCCAGTAGTACCCGAGGTCGTGGCAATGAGCAGTTCTTC. Its protein is CASSTRGRGNEQFF. The chain is built from TRBV19 and TRBJ2-1; D remains unclear. Germline V CDR1 and CDR2: LNHDA, SQIVND (reference sequence). The CDR3 has 14 residues. V was pared by 4 bases and J by 6 bases, with 13 bases between.